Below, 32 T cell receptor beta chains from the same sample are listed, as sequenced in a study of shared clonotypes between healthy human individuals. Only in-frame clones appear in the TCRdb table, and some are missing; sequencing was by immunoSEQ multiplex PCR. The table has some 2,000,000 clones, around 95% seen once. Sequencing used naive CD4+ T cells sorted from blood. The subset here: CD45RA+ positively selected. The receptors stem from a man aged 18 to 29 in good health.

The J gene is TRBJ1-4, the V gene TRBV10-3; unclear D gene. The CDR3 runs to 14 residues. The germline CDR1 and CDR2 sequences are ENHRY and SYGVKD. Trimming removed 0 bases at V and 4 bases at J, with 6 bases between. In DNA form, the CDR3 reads TGTGCCATCAGTGAGTCATGGGGTAATGAAAAACTGTTTTTT. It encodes CAISESWGNEKLFF.

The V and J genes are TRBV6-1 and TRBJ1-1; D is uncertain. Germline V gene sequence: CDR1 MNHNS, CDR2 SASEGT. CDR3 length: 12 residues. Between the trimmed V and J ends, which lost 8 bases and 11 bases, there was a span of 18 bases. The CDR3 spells CASLNPPAPAFF. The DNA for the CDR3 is TGTGCCAGCCTTAACCCCCCAGCCCCCGCTTTCTTT.

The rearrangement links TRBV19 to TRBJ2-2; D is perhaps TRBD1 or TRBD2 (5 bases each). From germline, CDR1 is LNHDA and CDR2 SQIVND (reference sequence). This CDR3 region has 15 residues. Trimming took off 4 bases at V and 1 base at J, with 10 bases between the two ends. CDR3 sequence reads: CASSTLGGNTGELFF. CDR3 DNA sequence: TGTGCCAGTAGTACGCTTGGGGGGAACACCGGGGAGCTGTTTTTT.

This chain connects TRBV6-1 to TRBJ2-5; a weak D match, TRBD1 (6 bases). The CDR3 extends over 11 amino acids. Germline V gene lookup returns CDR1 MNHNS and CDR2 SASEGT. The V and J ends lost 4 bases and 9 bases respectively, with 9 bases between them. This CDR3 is CASSVTGSQYF. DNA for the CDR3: TGTGCCAGCAGTGTAACAGGGTCCCAGTACTTC.

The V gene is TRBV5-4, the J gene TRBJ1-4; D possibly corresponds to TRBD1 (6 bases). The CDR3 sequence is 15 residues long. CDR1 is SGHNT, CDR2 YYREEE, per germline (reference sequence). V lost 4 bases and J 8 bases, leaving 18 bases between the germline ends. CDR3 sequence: CASSPGSTGPEKLFF. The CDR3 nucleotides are TGTGCCAGCAGCCCCGGGTCGACAGGTCCCGAAAAACTGTTTTTT.

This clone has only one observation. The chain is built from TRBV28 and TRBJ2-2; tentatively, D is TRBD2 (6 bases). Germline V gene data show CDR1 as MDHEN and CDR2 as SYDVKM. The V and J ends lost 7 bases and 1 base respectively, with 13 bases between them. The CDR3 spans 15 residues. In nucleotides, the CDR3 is TGTGCCAGCAACTCGGGGGTCGTGAACACCGGGGAGCTGTTTTTT. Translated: CASNSGVVNTGELFF.

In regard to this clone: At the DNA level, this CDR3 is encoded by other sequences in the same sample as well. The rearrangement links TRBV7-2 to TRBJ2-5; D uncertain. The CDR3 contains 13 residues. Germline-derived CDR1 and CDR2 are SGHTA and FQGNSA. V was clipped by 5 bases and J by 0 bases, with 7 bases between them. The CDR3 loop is CASSLSYQETQYF. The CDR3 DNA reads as TGTGCCAGCAGCCTGAGTTACCAAGAGACCCAGTACTTC.

CDR3 sequence: CASSLDGAASYEQYF. The CDR3 nucleotides read TGTGCCAGCAGCTTAGACGGAGCGGCCTCCTACGAGCAGTACTTC. V is TRBV11-2 and J is TRBJ2-7; a weak D match, TRBD2 (5 bases). This CDR3 spans 15 amino acids. V gave up 0 bases and J gave up 0 bases, with 9 bases separating them. CDR1 is SGHAT, CDR2 FQNNGV, per germline.

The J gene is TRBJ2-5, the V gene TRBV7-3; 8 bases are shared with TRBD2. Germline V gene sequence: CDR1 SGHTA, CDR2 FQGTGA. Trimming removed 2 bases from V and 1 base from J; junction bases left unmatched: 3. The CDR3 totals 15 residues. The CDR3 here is CASSLLAGSQETQYF. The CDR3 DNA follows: TGTGCCAGCAGCTTACTAGCGGGTAGCCAAGAGACCCAGTACTTC.

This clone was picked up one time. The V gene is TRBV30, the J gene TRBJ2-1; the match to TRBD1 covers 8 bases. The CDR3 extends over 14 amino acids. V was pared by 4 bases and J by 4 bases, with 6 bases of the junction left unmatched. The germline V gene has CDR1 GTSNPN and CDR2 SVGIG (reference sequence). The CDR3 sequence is CAWNQGAPYNEQFF. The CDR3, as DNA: TGTGCCTGGAACCAGGGGGCCCCTTACAATGAGCAGTTCTTC.

The CDR3 region is CAISETGGGGYTF. The CDR3 DNA follows: TGTGCCATCAGTGAAACAGGGGGTGGAGGCTACACCTTC. J is TRBJ1-2 and V is TRBV10-3, with 8 nucleotides matching TRBD1. The CDR3 length is 13 residues. The germline CDR1 and CDR2 sequences are ENHRY and SYGVKD. V shed 3 bases, J shed 8 bases, and the junction held 5 bases outside the gene matches.

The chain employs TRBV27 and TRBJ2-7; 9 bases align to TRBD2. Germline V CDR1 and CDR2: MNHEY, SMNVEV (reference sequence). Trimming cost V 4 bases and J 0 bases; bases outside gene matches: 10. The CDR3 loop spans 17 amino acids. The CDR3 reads CASSSLTSGRSSYEQYF. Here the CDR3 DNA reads TGTGCCAGCAGTTCACTGACTAGCGGAAGGAGCTCCTACGAGCAGTACTTC.

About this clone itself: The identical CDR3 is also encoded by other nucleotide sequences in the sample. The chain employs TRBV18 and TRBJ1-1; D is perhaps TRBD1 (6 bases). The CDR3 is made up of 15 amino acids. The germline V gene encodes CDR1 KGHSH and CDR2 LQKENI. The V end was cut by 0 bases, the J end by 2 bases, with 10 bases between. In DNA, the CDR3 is TGTGCCAGCTCACCACCAGCAGGGGCCAACACTGAAGCTTTCTTT. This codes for CASSPPAGANTEAFF.

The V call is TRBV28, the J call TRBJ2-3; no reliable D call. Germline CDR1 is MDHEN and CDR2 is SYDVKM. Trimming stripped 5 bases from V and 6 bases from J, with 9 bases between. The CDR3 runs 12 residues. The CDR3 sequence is CASSPVGDTQYF. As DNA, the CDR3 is TGTGCCAGCAGTCCCGTAGGTGATACGCAGTATTTT.

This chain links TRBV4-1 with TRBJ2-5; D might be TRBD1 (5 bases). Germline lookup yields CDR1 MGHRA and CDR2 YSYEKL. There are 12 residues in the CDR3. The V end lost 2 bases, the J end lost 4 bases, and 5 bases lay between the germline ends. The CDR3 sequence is CASSQRGETQYF. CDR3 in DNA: TGCGCCAGCAGCCAAAGGGGAGAGACCCAGTACTTC.

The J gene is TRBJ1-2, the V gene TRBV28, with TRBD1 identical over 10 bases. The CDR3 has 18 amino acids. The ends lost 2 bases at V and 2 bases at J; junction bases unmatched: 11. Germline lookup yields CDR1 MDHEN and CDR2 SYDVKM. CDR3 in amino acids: CASSLPSPGTGENYGYTF. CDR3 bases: TGTGCCAGCAGTTTACCCTCCCCAGGGACAGGGGAGAACTATGGCTACACCTTC.

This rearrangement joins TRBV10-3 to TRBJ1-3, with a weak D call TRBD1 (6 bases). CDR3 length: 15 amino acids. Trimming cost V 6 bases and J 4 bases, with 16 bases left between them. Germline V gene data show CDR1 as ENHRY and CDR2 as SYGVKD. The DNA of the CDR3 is TGTGCCATCAGAACAGGGCCCTACGACGGAAACACCATATATTTT. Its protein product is CAIRTGPYDGNTIYF.

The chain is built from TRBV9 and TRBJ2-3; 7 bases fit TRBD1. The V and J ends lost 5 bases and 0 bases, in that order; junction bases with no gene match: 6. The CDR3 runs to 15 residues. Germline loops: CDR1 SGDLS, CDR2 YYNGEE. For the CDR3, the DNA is TGTGCCAGCAGTGTGGAGGACAGGAGCACAGATACGCAGTATTTT. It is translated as CASSVEDRSTDTQYF.

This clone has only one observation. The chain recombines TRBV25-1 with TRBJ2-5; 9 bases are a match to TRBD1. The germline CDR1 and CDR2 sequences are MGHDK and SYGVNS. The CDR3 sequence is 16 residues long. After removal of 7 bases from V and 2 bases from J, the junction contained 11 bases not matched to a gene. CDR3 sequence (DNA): TGTGCCAGCACCAATTTTCCGGGACAGGGTCAAGAGACCCAGTACTTC. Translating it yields CASTNFPGQGQETQYF.

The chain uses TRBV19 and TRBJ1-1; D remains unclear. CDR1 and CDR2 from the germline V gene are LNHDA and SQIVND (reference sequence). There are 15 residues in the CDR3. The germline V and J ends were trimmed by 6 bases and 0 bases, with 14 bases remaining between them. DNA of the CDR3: TGTGCCAGTAGCTTAGGGTCAGGTCTGAACACTGAAGCTTTCTTT. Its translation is CASSLGSGLNTEAFF. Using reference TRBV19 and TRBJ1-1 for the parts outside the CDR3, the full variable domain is DGGITQSPKYLFRKEGQNVTLSCEQNLNHDAMYWYRQDPGQGLRLIYYSQIVNDFQKGDIAEGYSVSREKKESFPLTVTSAQKNPTAFYLCASSLGSGLNTEAFFGQGTRLTVV.

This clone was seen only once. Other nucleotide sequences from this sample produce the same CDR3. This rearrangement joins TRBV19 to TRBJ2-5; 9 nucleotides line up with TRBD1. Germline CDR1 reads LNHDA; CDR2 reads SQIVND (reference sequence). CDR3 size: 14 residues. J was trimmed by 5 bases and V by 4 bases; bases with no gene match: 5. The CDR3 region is CASSTGQGRETQYF. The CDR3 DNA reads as TGTGCCAGTAGTACGGGACAGGGAAGGGAGACCCAGTACTTC.

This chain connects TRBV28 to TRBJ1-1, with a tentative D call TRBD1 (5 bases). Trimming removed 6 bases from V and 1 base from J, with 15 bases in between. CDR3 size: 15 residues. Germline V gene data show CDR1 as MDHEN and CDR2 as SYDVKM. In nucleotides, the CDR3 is TGTGCCAGCAGACTATCCGGGACCGCGAACACTGAAGCTTTCTTT. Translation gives CASRLSGTANTEAFF.

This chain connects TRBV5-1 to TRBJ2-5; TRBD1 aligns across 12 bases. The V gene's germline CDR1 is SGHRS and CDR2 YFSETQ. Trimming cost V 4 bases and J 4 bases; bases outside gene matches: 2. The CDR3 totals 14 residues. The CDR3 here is CASSGGQGAETQYF. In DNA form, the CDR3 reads TGCGCCAGCAGCGGGGGACAGGGGGCAGAGACCCAGTACTTC.

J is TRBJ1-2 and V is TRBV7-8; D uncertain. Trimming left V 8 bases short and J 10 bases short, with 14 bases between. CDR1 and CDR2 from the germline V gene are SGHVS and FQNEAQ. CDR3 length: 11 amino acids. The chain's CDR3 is CASAPIVNYTF. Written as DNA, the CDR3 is TGTGCCAGCGCCCCCATTGTAAACTACACCTTC. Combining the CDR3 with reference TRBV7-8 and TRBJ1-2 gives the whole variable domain GAGVSQSPRYKVAKRGQDVALRCDPISGHVSLFWYQQALGQGPEFLTYFQNEAQLDKSGLPSDRFFAERPEGSVSTLKIQRTQQEDSAVYLCASAPIVNYTFGSGTRLTVV.

The CDR3 nucleotides are TGCGCCAGCAGCTTCGGACAGGCGAGCTCCTACGAGCAGTACTTC. This encodes CASSFGQASSYEQYF. The chain uses TRBV5-1 and TRBJ2-7, with 7 bases that match TRBD1. Germline V gene data show CDR1 as SGHRS and CDR2 as YFSETQ. V lost 2 bases, J lost 0 bases, and 5 bases stayed unmatched. This CDR3 contains 15 residues.

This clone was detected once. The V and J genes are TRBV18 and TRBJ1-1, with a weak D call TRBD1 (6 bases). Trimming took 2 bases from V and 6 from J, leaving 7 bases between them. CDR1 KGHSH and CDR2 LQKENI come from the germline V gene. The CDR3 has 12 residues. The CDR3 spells CASSPAGAEAFF. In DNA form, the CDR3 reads TGTGCCAGCTCACCAGCAGGGGCTGAAGCTTTCTTT.

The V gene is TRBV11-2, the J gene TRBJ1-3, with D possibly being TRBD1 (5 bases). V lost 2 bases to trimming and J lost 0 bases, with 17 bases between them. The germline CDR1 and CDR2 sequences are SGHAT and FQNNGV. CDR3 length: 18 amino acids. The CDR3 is CASSLRVPQGASGNTIYF. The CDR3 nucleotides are TGTGCCAGCAGCTTACGAGTGCCCCAAGGGGCCTCTGGAAACACCATATATTTT.

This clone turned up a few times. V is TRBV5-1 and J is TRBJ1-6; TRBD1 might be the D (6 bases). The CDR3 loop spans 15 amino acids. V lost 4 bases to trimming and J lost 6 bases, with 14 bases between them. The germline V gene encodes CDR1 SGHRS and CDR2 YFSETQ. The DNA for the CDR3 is TGCGCCAGCAGCAATCAGGGGTTGGGTAATTCACCCCTCCACTTT. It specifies CASSNQGLGNSPLHF.

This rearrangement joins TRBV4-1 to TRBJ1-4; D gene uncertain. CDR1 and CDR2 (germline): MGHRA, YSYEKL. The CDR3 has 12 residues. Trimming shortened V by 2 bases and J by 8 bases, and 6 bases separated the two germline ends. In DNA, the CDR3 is TGCGCCAGCAGCCAATCTGCGGAAAAACTGTTTTTT. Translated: CASSQSAEKLFF.

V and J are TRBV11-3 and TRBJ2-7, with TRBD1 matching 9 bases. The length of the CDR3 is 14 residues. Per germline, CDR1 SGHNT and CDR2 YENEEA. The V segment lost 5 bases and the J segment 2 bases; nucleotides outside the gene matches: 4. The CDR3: CASSAGQGTYEQYF. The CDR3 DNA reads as TGTGCCAGCAGCGCGGGACAGGGAACCTACGAGCAGTACTTC.

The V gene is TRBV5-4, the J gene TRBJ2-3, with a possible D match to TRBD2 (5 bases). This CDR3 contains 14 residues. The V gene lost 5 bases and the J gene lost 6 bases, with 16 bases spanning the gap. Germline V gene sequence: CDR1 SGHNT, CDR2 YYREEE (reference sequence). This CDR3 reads CASRRGSPGDTQYF. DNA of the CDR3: TGTGCCAGCAGACGGGGATCCCCTGGGGATACGCAGTATTTT.

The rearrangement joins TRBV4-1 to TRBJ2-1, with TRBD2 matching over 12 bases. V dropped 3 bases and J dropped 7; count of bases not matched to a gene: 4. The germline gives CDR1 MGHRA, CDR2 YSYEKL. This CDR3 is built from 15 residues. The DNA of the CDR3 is TGCGCCAGCAGCCAGCTAGCGGGAGGGCCGAATGAGCAGTTCTTC. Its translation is CASSQLAGGPNEQFF.